This TCR beta chain was captured by sequencing in a study of T-cell reconstitution after alpha-beta-depleted transplantation in children. Germline V gene data show CDR1 as ENHRY and CDR2 as SYGVKD. V was trimmed by 0 bases and J by 10 bases, leaving 16 bases between them. CDR3 length: 15 residues. This clonotype was detected only a few times. The library targeted TCRbeta and was prepared with unique molecular identifiers. TCRdb passed the PCR reads through MiXCR, listing each CDR3 protein once. This sample has 200,000 to 250,000 distinct CDR3 sequences; 12% occur once, and the top ten carry 2% to 3%. The chain uses TRBV10-3 and TRBJ2-1, with D possibly matching TRBD1 (6 bases). The specimen comprised PBMCs from the stem cell graft donor, sampled from the stem cell graft. This TCR was recovered from a human donor who donated a stem cell graft to a child with acute lymphoblastic leukemia. CDR3 protein: CAISESTGGAGEQFF. DNA of the CDR3: TGTGCCATCAGTGAGTCGACAGGAGGAGCTGGGGAGCAGTTCTTC.